The clone carrying this TCR beta chain occurred many times. What it recognizes is unknown. Individual cDNA molecules were tagged with unique molecular identifiers. TCRdb re-called the 5' RACE reads with MiXCR, one entry per CDR3 protein. The table has 80,000 or so distinct CDR3 sequences, more than 12% seen once. These data belong to a study of early T cells in non-severe SARS-CoV-2 infection. Background on the study: Unpaired chains resulted from sequencing bulk RNA of unsorted whole blood. Broader study findings: In VDJdb matching, anti-spike CD8 responses were favored while private and CD4 specificities went missing.

This CDR3 spans 13 amino acids. Germline CDR1 reads SGHRS; CDR2 reads YFSETQ. V gave up 3 bases and J gave up 3 bases, with 7 bases separating them. The TCR was taken from an adult who was a healthcare worker with PCR-confirmed SARS-CoV-2 infection or an uninfected control (not recorded which). This rearrangement joins TRBV5-1 to TRBJ1-5; no definite D call. The sample taken for sequencing was whole blood. The CDR3 sequence: CASSSLPNQPQHF. The CDR3 nucleotides are TGCGCCAGCAGCTCCCTCCCCAATCAGCCCCAGCATTTT.